This T cell receptor (beta chain) was sequenced in a study of beta chain features in type 1 diabetes. This clone was detected once. Its antigen is currently unknown. Notes on the study in general: People with Type 1 diabetes carried modestly yet significantly shorter TCRB CDR3s in all four CD4+ subsets.

The whole isolated RNA underwent reverse transcription, so sequencing captured expressed TCRB transcripts. Generated by immunoSEQ multiplex PCR, the TCRdb table keeps only in-frame clones and is missing some. This sample carries some 640,000 clones, about 14% of them seen once, and the ten largest clones take 0.035% to 0.04%. V lost 6 bases to trimming and J lost 5 bases, with 20 bases between them. Looked up from germline, CDR1 is SGHDT and CDR2 is YYEEEE. The CDR3 consists of 15 residues. Sequenced material: naive CD4+ T cells from blood. The V gene is TRBV5-6, the J gene TRBJ2-5; D not resolved. The sequence derives from a man younger than 35 with type 1 diabetes. This chain's CDR3 is CASILGQANIETQYF. CDR3 in DNA: TGTGCCAGCATCCTTGGGCAAGCAAACATCGAGACCCAGTACTTC.